One sample yielded the 30 T cell receptor beta chains listed below, sequenced in a study of T cells in Graves' hyperthyroidism and ophthalmopathy. RNA transcripts served as the template for amplifying TCR beta CDR3 regions. A first-round RT-PCR of the TCR CDR3 used the HTBI primer set. TCRdb redid the calling of the multiplex PCR reads with MiXCR, one entry per CDR3 protein. The sample includes 300,000 to 500,000 distinct CDR3 sequences, about 14% of them seen just once. The specimen was blood. These receptor sequences come from a man aged 45-65 years with Graves' ophthalmopathy.

This clonotype has ten or more counts. CDR3 protein: CASSEALYEQYF. CDR3 in DNA: TGTGCCAGCAGTGAAGCGCTCTACGAGCAGTACTTC. The gene calls are TRBV2 and TRBJ2-7; no reliable D call. The V gene's germline CDR1 is SNHLY and CDR2 FYNNEI. With 0 bases removed from V and 3 bases from J, the gap between germline ends came to 3 bases. The CDR3 has 12 residues.

This chain links TRBV14 with TRBJ2-3; D ambiguous. The CDR3 length is 13 residues. From germline, CDR1 is SGHDN and CDR2 FVKESK. V lost 1 base to trimming and J lost 4 bases, with 6 bases between them. The CDR3, as DNA: TGTGCCAGCAGCCAAGTCGGCCCAGATACGCAGTATTTT. Protein product: CASSQVGPDTQYF.

This clonotype was observed many times. V and J are TRBV5-1 and TRBJ2-5, with TRBD1 matching 8 bases. CDR1 SGHRS and CDR2 YFSETQ come from the germline V gene. The junction had 10 bases not matched to a gene; V was cut back by 5 bases and J by 1 base. The CDR3 length is 16 residues. CDR3 nucleotides: TGCGCCAGCAGTCTTACCGGGACAGGCAGCCAAGAGACCCAGTACTTC. Residues: CASSLTGTGSQETQYF.

V and J are TRBV7-2 and TRBJ2-7, with a weak D call TRBD2 (6 bases). CDR1 and CDR2 from the germline V gene are SGHTA and FQGNSA. The CDR3 totals 16 residues. V was trimmed by 1 base and J by 2 bases, leaving 15 bases between them. As DNA, the CDR3 is TGTGCCAGCAGCTTAGATGGAGTGGGACTTGCCTACGAGCAGTACTTC. Residues: CASSLDGVGLAYEQYF.

This clonotype was counted only a few times. The genes are TRBV6-1 and TRBJ2-5, with TRBD2 identical over 15 bases. The CDR3 is 14 residues long. V was clipped by 9 bases and J by 2 bases; unmatched bases: 1. Germline V CDR1 and CDR2: MNHNS, SASEGT. The CDR3 reads CASGTSGRQETQYF. The DNA for the CDR3 is TGTGCCAGTGGGACTAGCGGGAGGCAAGAGACCCAGTACTTC.

The gene calls are TRBV29-1 and TRBJ2-5; 12 bases are a match to TRBD2. CDR3 length: 15 residues. Germline V lookup: CDR1 SQVTM, CDR2 ANQGSEA. Trimming took 4 bases from V and 5 from J; bases not matched to a gene: 8. DNA of the CDR3: TGCAGCGTTGTGCGACTAGCGGGAGTCGGGGAGACCCAGTACTTC. The encoded protein is CSVVRLAGVGETQYF.

The V gene is TRBV11-3, the J gene TRBJ2-5; no reliable D call. V lost 4 bases and J lost 2, with 14 bases in between. Germline-derived CDR1 and CDR2 are SGHNT and YENEEA. This CDR3 spans 15 amino acids. The CDR3 loop reads CASSSLVSSQETQYF. In DNA form, the CDR3 reads TGTGCCAGCAGCTCACTCGTCTCTTCTCAAGAGACCCAGTACTTC.

The V call is TRBV5-1, the J call TRBJ1-6; possibly TRBD1 for D (6 bases). The CDR3 totals 14 residues. Trimming pared 2 bases from V and 11 bases from J, leaving 14 bases between. Germline loops: CDR1 SGHRS, CDR2 YFSETQ. This CDR3 reads CASSFTTGGTPLHF. CDR3 sequence (DNA): TGCGCCAGCAGCTTTACGACAGGAGGTACACCCCTCCACTTT.

This clonotype was recorded at least ten times. The chain recombines TRBV11-2 with TRBJ2-1; 7 nucleotides agree with TRBD2. CDR1 is SGHAT and CDR2 is FQNNGV in the germline V gene. V shed 0 bases and J 0 bases; nucleotides not matched to a gene: 5. This CDR3 comprises 17 residues. The DNA of the CDR3 is TGTGCCAGCAGCTTAGATGGCGGGAGTATCTCCTACAATGAGCAGTTCTTC. This sequence encodes CASSLDGGSISYNEQFF.

This clonotype showed up just once. This chain connects TRBV5-6 to TRBJ2-1, with 16 bases fitting TRBD2. V lost 4 bases, J lost 3 bases, and 13 bases stayed unmatched. Germline CDR1 is SGHDT and CDR2 is YYEEEE. The CDR3 spans 20 residues. The CDR3 DNA is TGTGCCAGCAGCCTCCTCTCCGGGACTAGCGGGAGGGTAGGCTACAATGAGCAGTTCTTC. Translating it yields CASSLLSGTSGRVGYNEQFF.

This clonotype was counted ten times or more. The J gene is TRBJ2-1, the V gene TRBV3-1; D might be TRBD2 (6 bases). Germline V gives CDR1 LGHDT, CDR2 YNNKEL (reference sequence). The V gene lost 2 bases and the J gene lost 7 bases, with 6 bases spanning the gap. The CDR3 runs 12 residues. For the CDR3, the DNA is TGTGCCAGCAGCCAAAGCGGGAATGAGCAGTTCTTC. This sequence encodes CASSQSGNEQFF.

In its sample, this clonotype was seen a few times. The chain is built from TRBV12-5 and TRBJ1-4; D possibly corresponds to TRBD1 (6 bases). Trimming cost V 0 bases and J 3 bases, with 17 bases left between them. Germline CDR1 is LGHNT and CDR2 is FRNRAP. The CDR3 runs to 18 residues. CDR3 nucleotides: TGTGCTAGTGGTTTGGTAGGACGGGGGCTTGTCCCTAATGAAAAACTGTTTTTT. Amino acid sequence: CASGLVGRGLVPNEKLFF.

The sample holds a few counts of this clonotype. The chain couples TRBV29-1 to TRBJ1-2, with D possibly TRBD1 on 6 matching bases. Germline V CDR1 and CDR2: SQVTM, ANQGSEA. The CDR3 has 13 residues. Trimming left V 5 bases short and J 2 bases short, with 12 bases between. CDR3 sequence: CSVPETGNYGYTF. DNA for the CDR3: TGCAGCGTTCCGGAGACAGGAAACTATGGCTACACCTTC.

On this clonotype: Being one base from a much bigger clone, this may be a read error. The chain is built from TRBV18 and TRBJ2-3, with 7 nucleotides matching TRBD2. The germline V gene has CDR1 KGHSH and CDR2 LQKENI. The CDR3 runs 15 residues. CDR3 protein: CASTPPSSGSDTQYF. Here the CDR3 DNA reads TGTGCCAGCACACCACCGTCTAGCGGTTCGGATACGCAGTATTTT.

This clonotype has at least ten counts. The chain couples TRBV6-1 to TRBJ2-2, with D maybe TRBD2 (5 bases). The CDR3 has 16 amino acids. Trimming removed 5 bases from V and 7 bases from J, with 20 bases in between. Germline V gene sequence: CDR1 MNHNS, CDR2 SASEGT. Written as DNA, the CDR3 is TGTGCCAGCAGTTACGGTGTGCGGGTGATCGGCGGGGAGCTGTTTTTT. This encodes CASSYGVRVIGGELFF.

The J gene is TRBJ2-7, the V gene TRBV5-6, with D hard to call. The CDR3 is made up of 15 amino acids. The germline V gene has CDR1 SGHDT and CDR2 YYEEEE. V was pared by 4 bases and J by 2 bases, with 16 bases between. This CDR3 is CASSGVRYPPYEQYF. DNA of the CDR3: TGTGCCAGCAGCGGTGTCAGGTATCCCCCCTACGAGCAGTACTTC. Complete variable domain (other parts from reference TRBV5-6 and TRBJ2-7): DAGVTQSPTHLIKTRGQQVTLRCSPKSGHDTVSWYQQALGQGPQFIFQYYEEEERQRGNFPDRFSGHQFPNYSSELNVNALLLGDSALYLCASSGVRYPPYEQYFGPGTRLTVT.

This clonotype was seen only a few times. The chain is built from TRBV6-1 and TRBJ1-6, with 7 bases lining up with TRBD1. This CDR3 contains 15 residues. Germline V gene sequence: CDR1 MNHNS, CDR2 SASEGT. Trimming cost V 5 bases and J 5 bases; bases outside gene matches: 6. Written as DNA, the CDR3 is TGTGCCAGCAGTCAATCCACAGGGGATAATTCACCCCTCCACTTT. This translates into CASSQSTGDNSPLHF.

The table lists this clonotype with a few counts. CDR3 DNA: TGTGCCAGCAGTGAAGAGTACTCCGGCGGAGCTTTCTTT. As protein: CASSEEYSGGAFF. The gene calls are TRBV2 and TRBJ1-1; no clear D. V was shortened by 1 base and J by 10 bases, with 13 bases between the two germline ends. The CDR3 covers 13 residues. Germline CDR1 reads SNHLY; CDR2 reads FYNNEI.

This chain's CDR3 is CASSPIKNTEAFF. The CDR3, as DNA: TGCGCCAGCAGCCCCATTAAGAACACTGAAGCTTTCTTT. The chain carries TRBV5-1 and TRBJ1-1; no definite D call. Germline V gene lookup returns CDR1 SGHRS and CDR2 YFSETQ. The V and J ends lost 4 bases and 1 base respectively, with 8 bases between them. CDR3 length equals 13 residues.

This clonotype was recorded at least ten times. This chain joins TRBV10-3 and TRBJ2-7, with D uncertain. The germline gives CDR1 ENHRY, CDR2 SYGVKD. The germline V and J ends were trimmed by 2 bases and 7 bases, with 18 bases remaining between them. This CDR3 contains 15 residues. This CDR3 is CAISENGLGGREQYF. CDR3 nucleotides: TGTGCCATCAGTGAGAATGGCCTAGGCGGTCGGGAGCAGTACTTC.

The table lists this clonotype with many counts. The V and J genes are TRBV24-1 and TRBJ2-1, with 9 bases that match TRBD2. V gave up 4 bases and J gave up 5 bases; unmatched junction bases: 17. The CDR3 totals 19 residues. Per the germline V gene, CDR1 is KGHDR and CDR2 is SFDVKD. CDR3 amino acids: CATSESVSGSGAIHNEQFF. As DNA, the CDR3 is TGTGCCACCAGTGAGTCCGTTAGCGGGAGTGGCGCAATACACAATGAGCAGTTCTTC.

This clonotype was recorded many times. The chain recombines TRBV3-1 with TRBJ1-4, with a tentative D call TRBD1 (5 bases). CDR3 size: 13 residues. Per the germline V gene, CDR1 is LGHDT and CDR2 is YNNKEL (reference sequence). V was shortened by 4 bases and J by 10 bases, with 13 bases between the two germline ends. CDR3 DNA: TGTGCCAGCAGCCCCCGACCGGGGGGAAAACTGTTTTTT. This translates into CASSPRPGGKLFF.

This clonotype came up many times. This chain uses TRBV2 with TRBJ1-4, with a tentative D call TRBD1 (6 bases). Per the germline V gene, CDR1 is SNHLY and CDR2 is FYNNEI. The CDR3 has 15 residues. Trimming took off 2 bases at V and 7 bases at J, with 14 bases between the two ends. The CDR3 nucleotides read TGTGCCAGCAGTGAATCTCGGGGGGCGGGTGAAAAACTGTTTTTT. Translation: CASSESRGAGEKLFF.

There are many counts of this clonotype. The chain recombines TRBV6-1 with TRBJ2-2; tentative D call: TRBD1 (5 bases). Germline V gene sequence: CDR1 MNHNS, CDR2 SASEGT. V lost 6 bases and J 1 base, leaving 9 bases between the germline ends. The CDR3 runs to 14 residues. The CDR3 region is CASRRTKNTGELFF. CDR3 sequence (DNA): TGTGCCAGCAGAAGGACAAAGAACACCGGGGAGCTGTTTTTT.

The rearrangement links TRBV6-2 or TRBV6-3 to TRBJ2-1; the D gene is possibly TRBD2 (6 bases). Trimming took 6 bases from V and 2 from J, leaving 17 bases between them. The CDR3 covers 16 residues. Germline CDR1 is MNHEY and CDR2 is SVGEGT. The DNA of the CDR3 is TGTGCCAGCAGAACGACCGGGACTTTCACCTACAATGAGCAGTTCTTC. Translated, it gives CASRTTGTFTYNEQFF.

The V and J genes are TRBV6-2 or TRBV6-3 and TRBJ2-2; no firm D call. Between the trimmed V and J ends, which lost 8 bases and 1 base, there was a span of 8 bases. The germline CDR1 and CDR2 sequences are MNHEY and SVGEGT. CDR3 length equals 13 residues. CDR3 in amino acids: CASPPQNTGELFF. As DNA, the CDR3 is TGTGCCAGCCCTCCCCAGAACACCGGGGAGCTGTTTTTT.

The J gene is TRBJ2-7, the V gene TRBV30; 9 nucleotides line up with TRBD2. This CDR3 has 15 residues. V lost 0 bases and J lost 6; bases outside the gene matches: 9. Germline V gene sequence: CDR1 GTSNPN, CDR2 SVGIG (reference sequence). The CDR3 is CAWSVFRSGSLEQYF. The CDR3 coding sequence is TGTGCCTGGAGTGTATTCCGTAGCGGGAGTCTCGAGCAGTACTTC.

This clonotype was seen ten or more times. The chain carries TRBV5-1 and TRBJ2-1, with TRBD1 as a possible D gene (6 bases). The CDR3 consists of 15 residues. Trimming removed 1 base at V and 7 bases at J, with 15 bases between. CDR1 is SGHRS, CDR2 YFSETQ, per germline. Written as DNA, the CDR3 is TGCGCCAGCAGCTTGATGGGACACTCAGCGAATGAGCAGTTCTTC. Amino acid sequence: CASSLMGHSANEQFF.

This clonotype was observed at least ten times. The rearrangement joins TRBV12-3 or TRBV12-4 to TRBJ1-6, with D tentatively TRBD1 (5 bases). This CDR3 spans 17 amino acids. The V end lost 6 bases, the J end lost 4 bases, and 19 bases lay between the germline ends. The CDR3 nucleotides are TGTGCCAGCAGGAAATTGACGGCGGGGGTTTATAATTCACCCCTCCACTTT. It encodes CASRKLTAGVYNSPLHF.

Many counts were recorded for this clonotype. The rearrangement links TRBV5-1 to TRBJ2-2; D not resolved. V lost 2 bases and J lost 10, with 15 bases in between. The CDR3 consists of 14 residues. CDR1 SGHRS and CDR2 YFSETQ come from the germline V gene. CDR3 region: CASSLARGPEELFF. CDR3 coding DNA: TGCGCCAGCAGCTTAGCACGCGGTCCAGAGGAGCTGTTTTTT.